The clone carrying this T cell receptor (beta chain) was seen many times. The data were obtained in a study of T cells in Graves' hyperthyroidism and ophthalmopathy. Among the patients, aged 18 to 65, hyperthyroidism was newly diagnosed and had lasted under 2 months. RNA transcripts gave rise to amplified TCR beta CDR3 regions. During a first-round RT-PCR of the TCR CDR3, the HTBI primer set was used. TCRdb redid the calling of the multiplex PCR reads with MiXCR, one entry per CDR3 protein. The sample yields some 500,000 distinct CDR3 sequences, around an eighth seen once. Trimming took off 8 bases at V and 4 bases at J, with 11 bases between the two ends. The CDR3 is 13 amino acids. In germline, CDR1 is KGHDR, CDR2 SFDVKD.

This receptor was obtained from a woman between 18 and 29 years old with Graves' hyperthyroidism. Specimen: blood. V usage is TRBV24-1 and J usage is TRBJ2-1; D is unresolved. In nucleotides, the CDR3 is TGTGCCACCAACGACGGTGTTTACAATGAGCAGTTCTTC. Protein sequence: CATNDGVYNEQFF.